These 15 T cell receptor beta chains were sequenced from one sample in a study of T-cell memory formation after mild COVID-19. TCRdb passed the 5' RACE reads through MiXCR, listing each CDR3 protein once. Counted here are a few hundred thousand distinct CDR3 sequences, about a fifth occurring once; the ten biggest clones make up about 8.7%. Sequencing was done on a sample of PBMCs or a T cell subset sorted from them (not recorded which). These receptors were taken from an adult woman who had mild COVID-19 (a few samples of this study predate the infection). Cell type and time point are not known.

The table lists this clonotype with many counts. This rearrangement joins TRBV6-5 to TRBJ1-1; no firm D call. Germline CDR1 reads MNHEY; CDR2 reads SVGAGI. This CDR3 is 14 amino acids long. V lost 0 bases and J lost 7, with 12 bases in between. The CDR3: CASSYSNGGYEAFF. CDR3 DNA sequence: TGTGCCAGCAGTTACTCGAACGGAGGCTATGAAGCTTTCTTT.

This clonotype was seen a handful of times. This chain links TRBV20-1 with TRBJ2-1; 9 nucleotides agree with TRBD1. Per germline, CDR1 DFQATT and CDR2 SNEGSKA (reference sequence). V was pared by 3 bases and J by 5 bases, with 11 bases of the junction left unmatched. The CDR3 spans 16 residues. The CDR3 reads CSASWRGDRVHNEQFF. The CDR3 nucleotides are TGCAGTGCTAGTTGGCGCGGGGACAGGGTTCACAATGAGCAGTTCTTC.

This clonotype was detected a few times. This CDR3 reads CASSYGDRDNEQFF. CDR3 DNA sequence: TGTGCCAGCAGTTACGGGGACAGGGACAATGAGCAGTTCTTC. The chain is built from TRBV6-5 and TRBJ2-1, with 9 bases identical to TRBD1. Germline trimming cut 2 bases from V and 5 bases from J; bases unmatched to any gene: 1. The CDR3 runs 14 residues. CDR1 and CDR2 from the germline V gene are MNHEY and SVGAGI.

The rearrangement links TRBV4-1 to TRBJ1-3; 7 nucleotides align to TRBD1. The germline V gene encodes CDR1 MGHRA and CDR2 YSYEKL. The CDR3 loop spans 14 amino acids. J gave up 4 bases and V 1 base, and 1 base lay outside the gene matches. The CDR3 region is CASSQVGQGNTIYF. CDR3 nucleotides: TGCGCCAGCAGCCAAGTGGGACAGGGAAACACCATATATTTT.

This clonotype was detected once. This chain uses TRBV6-5 with TRBJ1-1; maybe TRBD1 (6 bases). Germline V gene lookup returns CDR1 MNHEY and CDR2 SVGAGI. This CDR3 has 14 amino acids. V was shortened by 6 bases and J by 6 bases, with 17 bases between the two germline ends. CDR3 residues: CASSLGWGGPEAFF. In DNA form, the CDR3 reads TGTGCCAGCAGCCTTGGTTGGGGGGGCCCTGAAGCTTTCTTT.

The chain is built from TRBV5-4 and TRBJ2-3; TRBD1 aligns across 7 bases. Germline assignment: CDR1 SGHNT and CDR2 YYREEE (reference sequence). The trim removed 5 bases at V and 0 bases at J, leaving 6 bases unmatched. This CDR3 has 15 amino acids. CDR3 in amino acids: CASSLDRYSTDTQYF. The CDR3 DNA reads as TGTGCCAGCAGTCTGGACAGGTACAGCACAGATACGCAGTATTTT.

A few counts support this clonotype. The chain combines TRBV6-5 with TRBJ2-3; a possible D gene is TRBD1 (7 bases). The CDR3 spans 16 residues. V lost 0 bases, J lost 2 bases, and 12 bases lay in between. Per the germline V gene, CDR1 is MNHEY and CDR2 is SVGAGI. The CDR3 region has the DNA TGTGCCAGCAGTTACTCGGGCGGGACAGCCACAGATACGCAGTATTTT. Protein sequence: CASSYSGGTATDTQYF.

The chain links TRBV4-1 to TRBJ2-3, with 7 bases aligning to TRBD2. Looked up from germline, CDR1 is MGHRA and CDR2 is YSYEKL. The CDR3 sequence is 15 residues long. J gave up 2 bases and V 4 bases, and 6 bases lay outside the gene matches. CDR3: CASSRLGLTTDTQYF. The CDR3 nucleotides are TGCGCCAGCAGCCGCCTGGGACTAACCACAGATACGCAGTATTTT.

This clonotype occurred a few times. The rearrangement uses TRBV18 and TRBJ2-1, with D possibly matching TRBD2 (5 bases). The CDR3 contains 13 residues. V lost 3 bases and J lost 7, with 10 bases in between. Germline V lookup: CDR1 KGHSH, CDR2 LQKENI. The CDR3: CASSPLRGNEQFF. In nucleotides, the CDR3 is TGTGCCAGCTCACCTCTACGAGGGAATGAGCAGTTCTTC. The variable domain in full, completed from reference TRBV18 and TRBJ2-1, reads NAGVMQNPRHLVRRRGQEARLRCSPMKGHSHVYWYRQLPEEGLKFMVYLQKENIIDESGMPKERFSAEFPKEGPSILRIQQVVRGDSAAYFCASSPLRGNEQFFGPGTRLTVL.

This clonotype was seen more than once but under ten times. The chain carries TRBV12-3 or TRBV12-4 and TRBJ2-5; 7 bases line up with TRBD1. The V and J ends lost 4 bases and 5 bases, in that order; junction bases with no gene match: 10. The length of the CDR3 is 15 residues. CDR3 nucleotides: TGTGCCAGCAGTTCCTCCCTAGGGGGCACTGAGACCCAGTACTTC. Residues: CASSSSLGGTETQYF.

Only a few counts were recorded for this clonotype. The chain links TRBV24-1 to TRBJ2-3; D gene unclear. CDR3 length: 14 residues. The germline V gene encodes CDR1 KGHDR and CDR2 SFDVKD. V gave up 4 bases and J gave up 5 bases, with 12 bases separating them. The CDR3 sequence: CATSDLFSGDTQYF. The CDR3 DNA reads TGTGCCACCAGTGACCTTTTCTCGGGAGATACGCAGTATTTT.

This clonotype was picked up a small number of times. This chain joins TRBV30 and TRBJ2-7; TRBD2 is a possible D gene (5 bases). Between the trimmed V and J ends, which lost 3 bases and 3 bases, there was a span of 12 bases. This CDR3 comprises 13 residues. Germline CDR1 GTSNPN, CDR2 SVGIG (reference sequence). CDR3 nucleotides: TGTGCCTGGAGCTCCGGGATTAACTACGAGCAGTACTTC. Translated, it gives CAWSSGINYEQYF.

The chain has TRBV11-2 and TRBJ2-3, with a possible D match to TRBD1 (6 bases). The V end was cut by 4 bases, the J end by 1 base, with 15 bases between. Germline V gene lookup returns CDR1 SGHAT and CDR2 FQNNGV. The CDR3 runs 16 residues. The CDR3 nucleotides are TGTGCCAGCAGCTCCGGACAGATATCACGCACAGATACGCAGTATTTT. Translating gives CASSSGQISRTDTQYF.

The chain carries TRBV7-2 and TRBJ2-2; D might be TRBD2 (6 bases). The V and J ends lost 7 bases and 6 bases respectively, with 18 bases between them. Germline V CDR1 and CDR2: SGHTA, FQGNSA. CDR3 size: 15 residues. CDR3 in amino acids: CASTPVGTRAGELFF. The DNA of the CDR3 is TGTGCCAGCACCCCTGTAGGGACTCGGGCCGGGGAGCTGTTTTTT.

The table lists this clonotype with a few counts. This sequence joins TRBV12-3 or TRBV12-4 and TRBJ2-7, with 9 bases aligning to TRBD1. CDR3 length equals 15 residues. After removal of 3 bases from V and 10 bases from J, the junction contained 13 bases not matched to a gene. CDR3 residues: CASSLGTGIKLEQYF. CDR3 bases: TGTGCCAGCAGTTTGGGGACAGGGATCAAACTCGAACAGTACTTC.